This entry lists 5 T cell receptor beta chains sequenced from one sample in a study of T cell responses to AZD1222 COVID-19 vaccine. Using immunoSEQ multiplex PCR, the repertoire was profiled, and TCRdb retains in-frame clones only, with some absent. The sample records more than 85,000 clones, 92% being singletons. This specimen consisted of peripheral blood, obtained on day 0 of AZD1222 vaccination. These receptors were collected from an adult in good health.

The V and J genes are TRBV24-1 and TRBJ2-6; D unresolved. Germline lookup yields CDR1 KGHDR and CDR2 SFDVKD. V was pared by 7 bases and J by 2 bases, with 5 bases between. The CDR3 spans 13 residues. CDR3 DNA sequence: TGTGCCACCAGGGATACTGGGGCCAACGTCCTGACTTTC. Residues: CATRDTGANVLTF.

The genes are TRBV3-1 (or the pseudogene TRBV3-2) and TRBJ1-3; no firm D call. The CDR3 covers 11 residues. The germline V gene encodes CDR1 LGHDT and CDR2 YNNKEL (reference sequence). The V and J ends lost 1 base and 7 bases respectively, with 2 bases between them. CDR3: CASSQGNTIYF. CDR3 nucleotides: TGTGCCAGCAGCCAAGGGAACACCATATATTTT.

The chain combines TRBV9 with TRBJ2-1; no firm D call. CDR3 size: 15 residues. The V end was cut by 0 bases, the J end by 2 bases, with 9 bases between. Germline V gives CDR1 SGDLS, CDR2 YYNGEE. As DNA, the CDR3 is TGTGCCAGCAGCGTAGAGTCGGTGCCCTACAATGAGCAGTTCTTC. Translating it yields CASSVESVPYNEQFF.

This chain joins TRBV6-1 and TRBJ1-5, with 7 bases lining up with TRBD1. Looked up from germline, CDR1 is MNHNS and CDR2 is SASEGT. The ends lost 4 bases at V and 6 bases at J; junction bases unmatched: 12. This CDR3 has 16 amino acids. CDR3 amino acids: CASSGGAQGVGQPQHF. CDR3 nucleotides: TGTGCCAGCAGTGGAGGGGCGCAGGGGGTGGGTCAGCCCCAGCATTTT.

The rearrangement links TRBV30 to TRBJ2-7; D is uncertain. Trimming shortened V by 2 bases and J by 2 bases, and 10 bases separated the two germline ends. The CDR3 consists of 13 residues. Germline V gene data show CDR1 as GTSNPN and CDR2 as SVGIG (reference sequence). The CDR3: CAWSLQAAYEQYF. Here the CDR3 DNA reads TGTGCCTGGAGTCTCCAGGCAGCCTACGAGCAGTACTTC.